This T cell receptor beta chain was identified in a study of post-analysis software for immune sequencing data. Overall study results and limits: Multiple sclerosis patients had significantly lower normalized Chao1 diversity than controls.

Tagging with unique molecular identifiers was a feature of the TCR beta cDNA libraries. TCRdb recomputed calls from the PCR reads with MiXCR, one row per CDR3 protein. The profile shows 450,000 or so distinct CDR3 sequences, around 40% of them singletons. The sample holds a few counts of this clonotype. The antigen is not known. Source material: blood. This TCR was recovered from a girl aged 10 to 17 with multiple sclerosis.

The CDR3 region is CASRGILGNEQFF. The CDR3 nucleotides read TGCGCCAGCAGGGGGATCCTTGGAAATGAGCAGTTCTTC. This rearrangement joins TRBV5-1 to TRBJ2-1; D not resolved. The V and J ends lost 5 bases and 7 bases respectively, with 13 bases between them. This CDR3 has 13 amino acids. The germline V gene has CDR1 SGHRS and CDR2 YFSETQ. The entire variable domain, with the rest obtained from reference TRBV5-1 and TRBJ2-1, is as follows: KAGVTQTPRYLIKTRGQQVTLSCSPISGHRSVSWYQQTPGQGLQFLFEYFSETQRNKGNFPGRFSGRQFSNSRSEMNVSTLELGDSALYLCASRGILGNEQFFGPGTRLTVL.